This TCR beta chain was profiled in a study of cytomegalovirus exposure and HLA in healthy donors. Separate from the roughly 700-subject first cohort, the approximately 120-subject validation cohort was the one that the donors belonged to. Assay used: immunoSEQ multiplex PCR; TCRdb lists only in-frame clones, some missing. The table has about 360,000 clones, about nine tenths seen once. This clone showed up just a few times. What it recognizes is unknown. Whole-study findings and limits: Per published reports, the classifier diagnosed cytomegalovirus status with high specificity and sensitivity. Most TCR sequences were uncommon, yet certain public TCRs appeared in many donors. In vitro work confirmed that three CMV-associated chains recognize CMV antigens.

V dropped 6 bases and J dropped 4 bases, with 15 bases sitting between them. This CDR3 spans 14 amino acids. Germline loops: CDR1 MNHEY, CDR2 SVGAGI. The clonotype originates from a woman between 18 and 29 years old in good health and CMV-seronegative. V and J are TRBV6-5 and TRBJ2-5, with D possibly being TRBD1 (6 bases). Sequencing was performed on PBMCs. This CDR3 is CASRGRTVVETQYF. The CDR3 DNA reads TGTGCCAGCAGGGGCAGGACAGTGGTAGAGACCCAGTACTTC.